This record looks at one TCR beta chain sequence and its context. Its antigen is not yet known. The record has no base qualities; no much larger clone is one base away. Including the terminal cysteine and phenylalanine, the CDR3 comprises 14 residues. Solely the CDR3 DNA is kept, with 42 bases framed from the first base. CDR1 and CDR2, per the germline V gene, are SGHVS and FNYEAQ. V is cut by 1 base and J by 1 base, and the space between the germline ends is 6 bases. The data originate from a study of cytomegalovirus exposure and HLA in healthy donors (dated by TCRdb to about 2017). Context from the whole study: An earlier analysis of some 600 of the donors reported about 300 Gb of sequence data and approximately 120 million unique TCR beta sequences obtained from some 200 million T cells. Roughly 300 gigabases of sequencing data and 70 million to 100 million unique TCR sequences were included in an early release covering 550 to 800 HLA-typed donors. Among the roughly 390 genotyped donors, around 79% belonged to the genetic ancestry cluster associated with self-reported Caucasian donors. The study was designed to test whether signatures of past pathogen exposure could be identified by cataloging public T cell receptors. Using immunosequencing, the study profiled T cell repertoires from 500 to 800 subjects and related those repertoires to cytomegalovirus serostatus. Along with the 666-subject first cohort, a separate validation cohort of 120 different subjects was used. To predict cytomegalovirus infection status, the study brought together high-throughput TCR immunosequencing, statistical association of individual TCRs with disease status, and machine learning. A later analysis re-analyzed previously published TCR beta repertoires from roughly 630 donors and added high-resolution HLA genotyping to study TCR occurrence patterns. Rather than drawing on any new phenotypic data, the later analysis identified candidate immune exposures from TCR beta sequences and the way those sequences occurred across donors. In an earlier analysis of 587 of the donors, high-throughput TCR beta sequencing was used to judge whether each TCR beta V gene segment behaved as functional or pseudogenic. Alongside the repertoire data, information on donor age, sex, ethnicity and CMV serostatus was compiled. A later genetic analysis took genome-wide SNP genotypes for about 55% of the roughly 700 donors and used that subset as a discovery cohort. Every discovery cohort repertoire had been produced on one sequencing platform. Both class I and class II loci were covered by HLA typing, at four-digit resolution. The number of donors typed differed by locus, with about 629-630 for A, B, C, DRB1 and DQB1, about 500 for DQA1, over 600 for DPA1, and 450 to 480 for DPB1. Because of strong linkage in the cohort, a few DR-DQ haplotypes were treated as single units for association and clustering. Among roughly 400 genotyped donors of the cohort, an average of about 240,000 unique TCR beta nucleotide sequences was sequenced per donor, of which approximately 18% were non-productive.

The investigation overall reported the following: The 87-base-pair reads could not distinguish some IMGT-functional V segments, including TRBV6-2 and TRBV6-3, so those segments were excluded. A further reported finding was that TCR beta sequences accurately predicted the HLA-A and HLA-B alleles for most subjects in the first cohort. The earlier analysis of almost 600 of the donors excluded seventeen rarely observed V segments, including chromosome 9 orphons, because counts were too low. A later analysis found that HLA-associated TCR beta chains were more clonally expanded and had lower generation probabilities than equally common non-associated chains. The study gave a list of under 200 TCR beta chains associated with cytomegalovirus. Assigning TCR associations to individual alleles was difficult when HLA alleles, especially DR and DQ, strongly co-occurred. In vitro tests confirmed that three of the cytomegalovirus-associated TCR beta chains recognize cytomegalovirus antigens. An association between a missense DCLRE1C variant and V-gene and J-gene trimming of TCR beta chains was found in a later genetic analysis and replicated in an independent cohort. A cluster of highly shared sequence variants was judged likely to be a technical artifact of the sequencing pipeline. In a later genetic analysis, fewer N-insertions in productive TCRs were reported among donors in an Asian-associated ancestry cluster than the roughly 700-donor mean. The classifier was reported to diagnose cytomegalovirus status with high specificity and sensitivity in both the original cohort and the validation cohort. In an earlier analysis of about 600 of the donors, most TCR beta V segments appeared in productive rearrangements about 90% or about 30% of the time, broadly matching IMGT annotations. While some public TCRs were present in many individuals, most TCR sequences turned up only very rarely across donors. Most CMV-associated TCR beta chains appeared to be HLA-restricted in a later analysis, and the HLA associations seemed to be driven largely by CMV exposure. A later analysis found that TCR association rates varied across HLA loci, with DRB1 alleles showing the most associated TCRs and HLA-C alleles the fewest. This cohort had only TCR beta chains sequenced, and the lack of alpha or paired-chain data limited which features could be detected. The presence/absence analyses assumed that sequencing depth was roughly uniform across donors, and that assumption may not be true. For the cohort, immune exposure information was limited to CMV serostatus. Linkage disequilibrium might explain the correlated functional status among segregating V segments, but an unknown experimental factor could not be ruled out. It was suggested by the authors that the approach could potentially be generalized to other disease states and immunological phenotypes. Specific HLA alleles were associated with 15,000 to 20,000 TCR beta sequences at a false discovery rate of 0.05 in a later analysis. In a later analysis, several top co-occurrence clusters were reported to appear linked to parvovirus B19, influenza, CMV and Epstein-Barr virus. Because HLA typing was unavailable for some donors at each locus, only the typed subset was used in association tests.

In total, 630 or so healthy bone marrow donors made up the cohort. At the time of sampling, every cohort member was nominally healthy, though immune exposures that went unrecorded were likely present. The donor tested CMV seropositive, placing the donor among the 289 seropositive members of the cohort. A peripheral blood sample was collected from each donor, and TCR beta sequencing was performed on peripheral blood mononuclear cells. Genomic DNA was extracted from the blood cell samples with the Qiagen DNeasy Blood Extraction Kit. The library relied on the immunoSEQ multiplex PCR assay. The multiplex PCR relied on a mix of 60 forward primers for TCR Vbeta segments and 13 reverse primers for TCR Jbeta segments. A multiplex PCR assay on genomic DNA amplified the CDR3 region of rearranged TCR beta genes. On the Illumina HiSeq System, the amplified TCR beta libraries were sequenced as 87-base-pair reads. Per the original workflow: A later analysis counted about 80 million unique TCR beta chains across the 640 or so repertoires, and roughly 9.9 million of these chains were shared by at least two donors. Raw reads were error-corrected and collapsed into unique sequences with a nearest-neighbor algorithm that merged closely related sequences to remove PCR and sequencing errors. To assign V, D and J gene segments, CDR3 sequences were aligned to IMGT reference sequences. For a sequence to be retained, at least a six-nucleotide match to both a V gene segment and a J gene segment was required. A rearrangement was called productive if the CDR3 had no stop codons and remained in frame with V and J, and every other rearrangement was called non-productive. Following IMGT convention, CDR3 was defined as the stretch from the second conserved V-encoded cysteine up to the conserved J-encoded phenylalanine. In an earlier analysis of 500 to 650 of the donors, sequences lacking an unambiguous match to a single V gene segment were excluded. In an earlier analysis of a few hundred of the donors, V segments were called functional above 56.7% productive rearrangements and were called segregating when the between-donor standard deviation exceeded 5%. To diagnose cytomegalovirus status from the catalog of TCR beta chain sequences, a statistical classification framework was built. A later analysis assigned V and J genes by comparing TCR nucleotide sequences with IMGT/GENE-DB human TR gene sequences. A later analysis assigned CDR3 sequences and most-parsimonious VDJ recombination scenarios with the TCRdist pipeline. In a later analysis, each TCR beta chain was defined by its CDR3 amino acid sequence together with its V-gene family, and reads without a unique V-gene family were excluded. A later analysis removed 450 to 600 highly shared, low-generation-probability nucleotide sequences to deal with suspected cross-contamination and a sequencing artifact. For each public chain, a later analysis derived a clonal expansion index from normalized ranks of inferred template counts within each repertoire. A later analysis computed generation probabilities with a VDJ recombination model fitted to out-of-frame rearrangements, and checked the results against IGoR. In a later analysis, hypergeometric tests were used to score TCR-TCR, TCR-HLA and TCR-CMV co-occurrence, with a repertoire-size bias correction applied to TCR pairs. A later analysis estimated false discovery rates by permuting HLA or CMV assignments 20 times. A later analysis grouped co-occurring TCRs with DBSCAN, adding TCRdist sequence similarity when clustering within HLA-allele-positive subsets. Repertoires with fewer than 30,000 or more than 120,000 public chains, plus five repertoires with anomalous nucleotide sharing, were excluded from co-occurrence clustering. This is the immuneACCESS table as TCRdb keeps it, with only in-frame sequences that have V and J called. A part of the clones is gone; compared with another copy, unresolved V genes explain less than half, and the rest is unexplained. The DNA gave D and trimming, while V, J and clone size come from that table. The sample table shows about 210,000 clones, and around 82% are seen once. Together, the top ten hold over 1.5% of the sample.

This sequence uses TRBV7-6 and TRBJ2-3; the D gene is not confidently resolved. The source of this sequence is a man between 40 and 49 years old in good health and CMV-seropositive. Material: PBMCs. The CDR3 amino acid sequence is: CASSLDSRTDTQYF. The bases are TGTGCCAGCAGCTTAGACAGCCGCACAGATACGCAGTATTTT.